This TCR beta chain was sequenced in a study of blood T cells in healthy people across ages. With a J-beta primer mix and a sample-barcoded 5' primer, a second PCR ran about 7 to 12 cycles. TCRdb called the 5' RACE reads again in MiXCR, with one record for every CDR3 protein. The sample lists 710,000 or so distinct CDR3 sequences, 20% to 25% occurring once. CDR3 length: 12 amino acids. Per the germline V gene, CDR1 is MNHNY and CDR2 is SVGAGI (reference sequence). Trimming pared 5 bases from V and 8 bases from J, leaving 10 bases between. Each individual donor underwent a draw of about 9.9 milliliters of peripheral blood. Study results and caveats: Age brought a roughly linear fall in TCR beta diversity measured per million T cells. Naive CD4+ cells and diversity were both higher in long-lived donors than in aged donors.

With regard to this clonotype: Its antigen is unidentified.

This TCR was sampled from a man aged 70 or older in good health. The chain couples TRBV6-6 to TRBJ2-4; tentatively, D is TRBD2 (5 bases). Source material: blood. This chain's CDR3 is CASSGTEDIQYF. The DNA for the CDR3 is TGTGCCAGCAGTGGTACGGAGGACATTCAGTACTTC.